The clone carrying this T cell receptor beta chain has a handful of counts. Its matching antigen is unknown. This entry is derived from a study of T cell responses to AZD1222 COVID-19 vaccine. Study findings and constraints: The repertoires were collected only after the peak T cell response. Seropositive AZD1222 recipients at baseline numbered only five to seven. Reportedly, nearly half of unique spike TCRs recognized epitopes outside B.1.351/B.1.1.7 mutations. White British people made up most donors, females outnumbered males, and clonal diversity was possibly underestimated.

Trimming pared 11 bases from V and 2 bases from J, leaving 16 bases between. Germline V lookup: CDR1 LNHDA, CDR2 SQIVND (reference sequence). CDR3 length equals 14 residues. Repertoires were generated with immunoSEQ multiplex PCR, while TCRdb's copy carries only in-frame clones and drops some. The data show nearly 90,000 clones, 80% to 90% seen once. The chain combines TRBV19 with TRBJ1-5; D unresolved. This TCR was sampled from an adult in good health. Sequenced here: peripheral blood, sampled on day 0 of MenACWY control vaccination. The DNA of the CDR3 is TGTGCCGTGTCCGTTTCGGGTGGCAATCAGCCCCAGCATTTT. It codes for CAVSVSGGNQPQHF.